A selection of T cell receptor beta chains follows, all from one sample in a study of cytomegalovirus exposure and HLA in healthy donors. Clones were sequenced by immunoSEQ multiplex PCR, and TCRdb holds only the in-frame ones, with some missing. The data contain approximately 110,000 clones, just under 75% of them singletons. Sequencing was done on a sample of PBMCs. The source of these receptors is a man between 60 and 75 years old in good health and CMV-seropositive. CDR3s include the opening cysteine and the closing phenylalanine or tryptophan. D genes are given only for firm matches. Not all rows give a size; the values are once, few, many and, for expanded clones, a class.

D gene	J gene	V gene	clone size	CDR3 DNA	CDR3 protein
.	TRBJ1-1	TRBV10-3	.	TGTGCCATCAGTGATGCGGTTAGGTACACTGAAGCTTTCTTT	CAISDAVRYTEAFF
TRBD2	TRBJ2-7	TRBV18	.	TGTGCCAGCTCCCGCACACTAGCGGGGGCCGAGGAGCAGTACTTC	CASSRTLAGAEEQYF
.	TRBJ1-2	TRBV6-6	few	TGTGCCAGCAGTTACTCGAGCGGGGCGCGTGGCTACACCTTC	CASSYSSGARGYTF
.	TRBJ1-6	TRBV10-3	.	TGTGCCATCAGTGATTTAGGGAGATCACCCCTCCACTTT	CAISDLGRSPLHF
.	TRBJ2-2	TRBV10-2	.	TGCGCCAGCAGTGTGGAGAGGGGGGGCCCCGGGGAGCTGTTTTTT	CASSVERGGPGELFF
TRBD1	TRBJ1-2	TRBV4-2	.	TGTGCCAGCAGCCGATCCCGGGACAGGGTCTATGGCTACACCTTC	CASSRSRDRVYGYTF
.	TRBJ2-1	TRBV27	once	TGTGCCAGCAGTTTATCACGTAACAAGAACAATGAGCAGTTCTTC	CASSLSRNKNNEQFF
.	TRBJ2-2	TRBV7-3	.	TGTGCCAGCAGACAGGGCGCGAACACCGGGGAGCTGTTTTTT	CASRQGANTGELFF
TRBD1	TRBJ1-2	TRBV29-1	.	TGCAGCGTTCGGAGGGGGCTTGACAATGGCTACACCTTC	CSVRRGLDNGYTF
TRBD1	TRBJ2-5	TRBV5-4	.	TGTGCCAGCAGCTTGGCCCAACAGGGGAAGACCCAGTACTTC	CASSLAQQGKTQYF
.	TRBJ1-6	TRBV6-6	.	TGTGCCAGCATTAGCTCAGGGTTACATTCACCCCTCCACTTT	CASISSGLHSPLHF
.	TRBJ2-7	TRBV27	.	TGTGCCAGCAGTCCGCTCTCCAGGGTTTGGGAGCAGTACTTC	CASSPLSRVWEQYF
.	TRBJ1-3	TRBV11-2	.	TGTGCCAGCAGCTTCAGCGGATTCTCTGGAAACACCATATATTTT	CASSFSGFSGNTIYF
.	TRBJ1-2	TRBV20-1	.	TGCAGTGCGGGCGACTATGGCTACACCTTC	CSAGDYGYTF
.	TRBJ2-2	TRBV9	.	TGTGCCAGCAACCAACCCACCCATGCGGGGACGAACACCGGGGAGCTGTTTTTT	CASNQPTHAGTNTGELFF
TRBD1	TRBJ1-2	TRBV9	.	TGTGCCAGCAGCGCTACAGGGGCGTACGGCTATGGCTACACCTTC	CASSATGAYGYGYTF
.	TRBJ1-5	TRBV28	.	TGTGCCAGCAGTTTCCCAACGGACTATCAGCCCCAGCATTTT	CASSFPTDYQPQHF